The 21 T cell receptor beta chains presented below share a single source sample, sequenced in a study of cytomegalovirus exposure and HLA in healthy donors (TCRdb year 2017). Library generation was performed with the immunoSEQ multiplex PCR assay. Entries here come from immuneACCESS through TCRdb and include only in-frame sequences with V and J called. Some clones fail to appear in such tables; in the studies checked, an unresolved V gene covers under half of the shortfall, and the cause of the remainder is unknown. The table for this sample lists about 63,000 clones; approximately 95% of them were counted only once. The ten largest clones represent 7% of the sample. The sample comprised PBMCs. Every receptor here comes from a woman aged 18-29 years in good health and CMV-seropositive.

This chain links TRBV15 with TRBJ1-4; no clear D gene. Germline V gene sequence: CDR1 LNHNV, CDR2 YYDKDF (reference sequence). V was shortened by 0 bases and J by 8 bases, with 13 bases between the two germline ends. This CDR3 spans 15 amino acids. The CDR3, as DNA: TGTGCCACCAGCAGAGAGGGTTTGGGCGGGGAAAAACTGTTTTTT. This gives the protein CATSREGLGGEKLFF.

The chain has TRBV2 and TRBJ1-2; TRBD1 is a possible D gene (6 bases). The germline V gene has CDR1 SNHLY and CDR2 FYNNEI. With 5 bases removed from V and 8 bases from J, the gap between germline ends came to 15 bases. This CDR3 spans 13 amino acids. CDR3 in amino acids: CASSPQGNGGYTF. CDR3 in DNA: TGTGCCAGCAGTCCACAGGGAAACGGAGGCTACACCTTC.

The V gene is TRBV6-6, the J gene TRBJ2-7; TRBD2 matches at 10 bases. Germline assignment: CDR1 MNHNY and CDR2 SVGAGI (reference sequence). The V and J ends lost 6 bases and 5 bases, in that order; junction bases with no gene match: 10. The CDR3 extends over 15 amino acids. The CDR3: CASRQASGRTHEQYF. CDR3 sequence (DNA): TGTGCCAGCAGACAAGCTAGCGGGAGAACCCACGAGCAGTACTTC.

The rearrangement joins TRBV15 to TRBJ2-5; D gene unclear. This CDR3 spans 14 amino acids. V shed 2 bases and J shed 1 base, with 8 bases lying between them. CDR1 and CDR2 from the germline V gene are LNHNV and YYDKDF (reference sequence). The CDR3 loop reads CATSRLRLQETQYF. As DNA, the CDR3 is TGTGCCACCAGCAGACTGAGACTCCAAGAGACCCAGTACTTC.

This chain links TRBV7-8 with TRBJ2-1; 9 bases match TRBD1. V lost 5 bases, J lost 8 bases, and 13 bases stayed unmatched. Germline lookup yields CDR1 SGHVS and CDR2 FQNEAQ. The CDR3 spans 16 residues. CDR3 protein: CASSHRDREVIYEQFF. The CDR3, as DNA: TGTGCCAGCAGCCACCGGGACAGGGAGGTCATCTATGAGCAGTTCTTC.

The rearrangement links TRBV6-4 to TRBJ2-5; TRBD1 agrees at 9 bases. The CDR3 loop spans 16 amino acids. Per germline, CDR1 MRHNA and CDR2 SNTAGT. The J segment lost 9 bases and the V segment lost 6 bases, leaving 17 bases of the junction unmatched. In nucleotides, the CDR3 is TGTGCCAGCAGGGCCGGGACAGGGTGGGCTCATGGGGCCCAGTACTTC. It specifies CASRAGTGWAHGAQYF.

The chain employs TRBV7-9 and TRBJ2-3, with 11 nucleotides matching TRBD2. J gave up 1 base and V 3 bases, and 12 bases lay outside the gene matches. The CDR3 loop spans 19 amino acids. CDR1 is SEHNR, CDR2 FQNEAQ, per germline (reference sequence). The CDR3 is CASSLATSGTRRGTDTQYF. CDR3 nucleotide sequence: TGTGCCAGCAGCTTGGCGACTAGCGGGACTCGCCGTGGCACAGATACGCAGTATTTT. The whole variable domain, filled in from reference TRBV7-9 and TRBJ2-3, reads DTGVSQNPRHKITKRGQNVTFRCDPISEHNRLYWYRQTLGQGPEFLTYFQNEAQLEKSRLLSDRFSAERPKGSFSTLEIQRTEQGDSAMYLCASSLATSGTRRGTDTQYFGPGTRLTVL.

This sequence joins TRBV5-5 and TRBJ2-3; D not resolved. Looked up from germline, CDR1 is SGHKS and CDR2 is YYEKEE (reference sequence). The CDR3 extends over 16 amino acids. V was cut by 1 base and J by 1 base, with 13 bases left in between. The CDR3 sequence is CASSLRTTPGTDTQYF. The CDR3 region has the DNA TGTGCCAGCAGCTTGAGAACCACTCCTGGCACAGATACGCAGTATTTT.

The rearrangement links TRBV14 to TRBJ2-5, with D hard to call. The CDR3 covers 18 residues. Germline CDR1 is SGHDN and CDR2 is FVKESK. V dropped 3 bases and J dropped 5 bases, with 25 bases sitting between them. CDR3 amino acids: CASSQEPSVSRVTETQYF. CDR3 nucleotides: TGTGCCAGCAGCCAGGAACCCTCCGTAAGTCGGGTAACGGAGACCCAGTACTTC.

The rearrangement links TRBV18 to TRBJ1-1; possible D gene TRBD1, 5 bases. V lost 5 bases, J lost 1 base, and 8 bases lay in between. The CDR3 contains 13 residues. CDR1 is KGHSH and CDR2 is LQKENI in the germline V gene. Here the CDR3 reads CASSSTENTEAFF. CDR3 bases: TGTGCCAGCTCATCGACAGAGAACACTGAAGCTTTCTTT.

This chain joins TRBV9 and TRBJ2-3; D might be TRBD2 (6 bases). The V and J ends lost 0 bases and 1 base respectively, with 9 bases between them. The CDR3 spans 15 residues. Germline V gene data show CDR1 as SGDLS and CDR2 as YYNGEE. CDR3 in amino acids: CASSVVPGGTDTQYF. The CDR3 region has the DNA TGTGCCAGCAGCGTAGTTCCGGGGGGCACAGATACGCAGTATTTT.

The V and J genes are TRBV6-4 and TRBJ2-1; TRBD2 matches at 7 bases. CDR3 length: 16 residues. The ends lost 6 bases at V and 0 bases at J; junction bases unmatched: 8. From germline, CDR1 is MRHNA and CDR2 SNTAGT. The CDR3 bases are TGTGCCAGCAGCTCCCATAGCGGGCCCTCCTACAATGAGCAGTTCTTC. It is translated as CASSSHSGPSYNEQFF.

To note about this clone: The junction does not match germline at one end; this may be a read error. V and J are TRBV7-7 and TRBJ2-5; no definite D call. This CDR3 is built from 13 residues. CDR1 and CDR2 (germline): SSHAT, FNYEAQ (reference sequence). As DNA, the CDR3 is TGTGCTAGCAGCCCCCGCGACCAAGAGACCCAGTACTTC. This encodes CASSPRDQETQYF.

The rearrangement uses TRBV5-4 and TRBJ2-3; D gene ambiguous. V shed 1 base and J shed 4 bases, with 4 bases lying between them. This CDR3 has 12 amino acids. CDR1 is SGHNT, CDR2 YYREEE, per germline (reference sequence). The CDR3, as DNA: TGTGCCAGCAGCTTGTCAGCAGATACGCAGTATTTT. Amino acid sequence: CASSLSADTQYF.

This clone occurred once. The gene calls are TRBV4-1 and TRBJ1-5; no definite D call. V lost 0 bases and J lost 6, with 12 bases in between. The CDR3 is 15 residues long. Germline CDR1 reads MGHRA; CDR2 reads YSYEKL. CDR3 bases: TGCGCCAGCAGCCAAGAGGCCGGCACGGGTCAGCCCCAGCATTTT. It specifies CASSQEAGTGQPQHF.

J is TRBJ2-1 and V is TRBV6-5; tentative D call: TRBD2 (6 bases). Germline CDR1 reads MNHEY; CDR2 reads SVGAGI. Trimming stripped 4 bases from V and 1 base from J, with 14 bases between. The CDR3 length is 16 residues. In nucleotides, the CDR3 is TGTGCCAGCAGTTCACCGGGACTTCCATCCTACAATGAGCAGTTCTTC. This sequence encodes CASSSPGLPSYNEQFF.

The rearrangement joins TRBV2 to TRBJ2-6; TRBD2 agrees at 14 bases. V shed 2 bases and J 2 bases; nucleotides not matched to a gene: 5. Germline loops: CDR1 SNHLY, CDR2 FYNNEI. There are 19 residues in the CDR3. CDR3 amino acids: CASSEPRLAGGPGANVLTF. CDR3 bases: TGTGCCAGCAGTGAACCCCGACTAGCGGGAGGGCCTGGGGCCAACGTCCTGACTTTC.

This rearrangement joins TRBV6-6 to TRBJ1-1; a possible D gene is TRBD1 (5 bases). CDR1 is MNHNY and CDR2 is SVGAGI in the germline V gene (reference sequence). This CDR3 is 15 amino acids long. Trimming stripped 2 bases from V and 2 bases from J, with 12 bases between. DNA for the CDR3: TGTGCCAGCAGTTACCCCGCGACAGAAAACACTGAAGCTTTCTTT. Translated, it gives CASSYPATENTEAFF.

V and J are TRBV9 and TRBJ1-5, with D hard to call. Looked up from germline, CDR1 is SGDLS and CDR2 is YYNGEE. The CDR3 length is 17 residues. Trimming pared 1 base from V and 2 bases from J, leaving 16 bases between. CDR3 sequence: CASSVLSKSTRNQPQHF. Written as DNA, the CDR3 is TGTGCCAGCAGCGTATTAAGTAAATCCACTCGCAATCAGCCCCAGCATTTT.

The V gene is TRBV15, the J gene TRBJ1-2, with unresolved D. Germline CDR1 LNHNV, CDR2 YYDKDF (reference sequence). The CDR3 contains 15 residues. The ends were cut back, 3 bases at V and 3 bases at J, with 14 bases in the middle. The CDR3 loop is CATSSVKVSDYGYTF. In nucleotides, the CDR3 is TGTGCCACCAGCAGCGTCAAAGTTAGCGACTATGGCTACACCTTC. Using reference TRBV15 and TRBJ1-2 for the parts outside the CDR3, the full variable domain is DAMVIQNPRYQVTQFGKPVTLSCSQTLNHNVMYWYQQKSSQAPKLLFHYYDKDFNNEADTPDNFQSRRPNTSFCFLDIRSPGLGDTAMYLCATSSVKVSDYGYTFGSGTRLTVV.

The rearrangement uses TRBV29-1 and TRBJ2-5; possible D gene TRBD2, 6 bases. Germline loops: CDR1 SQVTM, CDR2 ANQGSEA. V gave up 8 bases and J gave up 5 bases, with 18 bases separating them. The CDR3 has 13 residues. The CDR3 sequence is CSPGTAGEETQYF. The DNA for the CDR3 is TGCAGCCCCGGGACTGCCGGCGAGGAGACCCAGTACTTC.